This T cell receptor (beta chain) was observed in a study of shared clonotypes between healthy human individuals. In its sample, this clone was seen once. V gave up 5 bases and J gave up 4 bases, with 14 bases separating them. The CDR3 contains 15 residues. Germline V CDR1 and CDR2: SEHNR, FQNEAQ (reference sequence). Assay used: immunoSEQ multiplex PCR; TCRdb lists only in-frame clones, some missing. The sample yields over 2 million clones, 80% to 95% seen once. The rearrangement uses TRBV7-9 and TRBJ2-2; either TRBD1 or TRBD2 may fit D (5 bases each). The sequenced sample was naive CD4+ T cells from PBMCs. The subset here: CD45RA+ positively selected. The sequence was obtained from a man younger than 35 in good health. Some clones in this sample may be carry-over from other donors' samples. The DNA of the CDR3 is TGTGCCAGCAGCCGCGAGGGGCTGGTCACCGGGGAGCTGTTTTTT. This translates into CASSREGLVTGELFF.